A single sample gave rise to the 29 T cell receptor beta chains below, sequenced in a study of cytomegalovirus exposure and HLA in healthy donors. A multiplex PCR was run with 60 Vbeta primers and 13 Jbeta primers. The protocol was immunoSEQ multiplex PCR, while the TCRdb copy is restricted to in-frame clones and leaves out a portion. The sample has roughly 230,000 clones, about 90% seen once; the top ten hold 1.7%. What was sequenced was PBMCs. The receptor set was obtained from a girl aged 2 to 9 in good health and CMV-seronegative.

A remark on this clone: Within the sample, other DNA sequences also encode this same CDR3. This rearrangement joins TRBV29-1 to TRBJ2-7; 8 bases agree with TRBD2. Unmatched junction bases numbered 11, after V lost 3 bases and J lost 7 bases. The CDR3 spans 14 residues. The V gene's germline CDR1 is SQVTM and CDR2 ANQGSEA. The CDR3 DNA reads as TGCAGCGTTGACGTGGGGACTAGGCCGTGGGAGCAGTACTTC. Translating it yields CSVDVGTRPWEQYF.

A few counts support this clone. As DNA, the CDR3 is TGTGCCAGCAGTTACTCTTGGCAGGGTGATGAGCAGTTCTTC. It yields the protein CASSYSWQGDEQFF. V gene TRBV6-5 combines with J gene TRBJ2-1; TRBD1 might be the D (5 bases). The CDR3 extends over 14 amino acids. Germline CDR1 and CDR2: MNHEY and SVGAGI. V shed 0 bases and J shed 8 bases, with 11 bases lying between them.

The CDR3 spells CASSLWASGGAFLDTQYF. As DNA, the CDR3 is TGTGCCAGCAGTTTATGGGCTAGCGGGGGGGCCTTTCTCGATACGCAGTATTTT. The V call is TRBV27, the J call TRBJ2-3, with 12 bases lining up with TRBD2. In germline, CDR1 is MNHEY, CDR2 SMNVEV (reference sequence). CDR3 length: 18 residues. Losses at the gene ends were 1 base for V and 6 bases for J; bases not matched to a gene: 11.

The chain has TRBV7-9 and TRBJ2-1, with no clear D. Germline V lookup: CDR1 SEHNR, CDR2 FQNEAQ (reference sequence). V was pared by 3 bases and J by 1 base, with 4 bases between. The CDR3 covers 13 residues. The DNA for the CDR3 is TGTGCCAGCAGCTTCAGGTCCTACAATGAGCAGTTCTTC. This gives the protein CASSFRSYNEQFF.

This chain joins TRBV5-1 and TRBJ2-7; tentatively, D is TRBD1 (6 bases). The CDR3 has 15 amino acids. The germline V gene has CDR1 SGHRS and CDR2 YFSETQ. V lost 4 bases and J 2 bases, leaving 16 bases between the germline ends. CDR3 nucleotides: TGCGCCAGCAGCCTTACCGGGACACCTACCTACGAGCAGTACTTC. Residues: CASSLTGTPTYEQYF.

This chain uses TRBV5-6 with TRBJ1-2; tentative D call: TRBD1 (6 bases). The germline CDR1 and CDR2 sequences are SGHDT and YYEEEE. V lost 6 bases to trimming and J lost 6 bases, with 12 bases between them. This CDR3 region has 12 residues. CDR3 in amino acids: CASTLGGDGYTF. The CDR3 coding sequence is TGTGCCAGCACCTTAGGGGGAGATGGCTACACCTTC.

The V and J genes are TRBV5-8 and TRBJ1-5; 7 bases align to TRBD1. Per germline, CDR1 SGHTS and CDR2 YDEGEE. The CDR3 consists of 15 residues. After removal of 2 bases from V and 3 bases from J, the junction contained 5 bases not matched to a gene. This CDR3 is CASSFGQVINQPQHF. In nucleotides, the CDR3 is TGTGCCAGCAGCTTTGGACAGGTTATCAATCAGCCCCAGCATTTT.

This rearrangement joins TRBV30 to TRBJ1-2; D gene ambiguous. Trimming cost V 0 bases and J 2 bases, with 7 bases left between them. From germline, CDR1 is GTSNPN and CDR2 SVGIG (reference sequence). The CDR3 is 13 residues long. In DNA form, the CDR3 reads TGTGCCTGGAGTGTAGGCAGGAACTATGGCTACACCTTC. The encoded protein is CAWSVGRNYGYTF.

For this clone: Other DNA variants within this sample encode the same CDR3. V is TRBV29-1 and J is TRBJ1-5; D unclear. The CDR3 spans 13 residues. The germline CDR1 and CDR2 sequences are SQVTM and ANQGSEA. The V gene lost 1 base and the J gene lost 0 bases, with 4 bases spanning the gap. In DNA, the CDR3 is TGCAGCGTTGAAGCGGGTAGCAATCAGCCCCAGCATTTT. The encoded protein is CSVEAGSNQPQHF.

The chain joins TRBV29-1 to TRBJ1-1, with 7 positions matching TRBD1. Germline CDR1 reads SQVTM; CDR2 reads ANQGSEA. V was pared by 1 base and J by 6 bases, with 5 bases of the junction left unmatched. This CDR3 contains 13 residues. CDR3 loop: CSVEVDRVAEAFF. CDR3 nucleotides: TGCAGCGTTGAAGTAGACAGGGTCGCTGAAGCTTTCTTT.

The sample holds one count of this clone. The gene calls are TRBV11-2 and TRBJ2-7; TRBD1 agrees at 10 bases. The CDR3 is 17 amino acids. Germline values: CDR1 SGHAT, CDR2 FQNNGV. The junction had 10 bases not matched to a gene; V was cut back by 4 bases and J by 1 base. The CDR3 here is CASSSTVAGQGSYEQYF. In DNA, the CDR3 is TGTGCCAGCAGCTCGACCGTAGCGGGACAGGGGTCCTACGAGCAGTACTTC.

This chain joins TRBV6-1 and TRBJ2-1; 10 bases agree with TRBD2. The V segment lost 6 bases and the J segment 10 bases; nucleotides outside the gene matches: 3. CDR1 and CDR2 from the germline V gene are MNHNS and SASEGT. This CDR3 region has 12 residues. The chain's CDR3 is CASSPAGGEQFF. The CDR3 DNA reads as TGTGCCAGCAGCCCAGCGGGAGGGGAGCAGTTCTTC.

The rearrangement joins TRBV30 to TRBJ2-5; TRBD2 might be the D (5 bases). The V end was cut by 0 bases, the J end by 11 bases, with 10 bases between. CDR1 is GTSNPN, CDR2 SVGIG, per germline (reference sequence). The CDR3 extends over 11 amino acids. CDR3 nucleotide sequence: TGTGCCTGGAGTGTACTAGATGAGCAGTACTTC. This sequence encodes CAWSVLDEQYF.

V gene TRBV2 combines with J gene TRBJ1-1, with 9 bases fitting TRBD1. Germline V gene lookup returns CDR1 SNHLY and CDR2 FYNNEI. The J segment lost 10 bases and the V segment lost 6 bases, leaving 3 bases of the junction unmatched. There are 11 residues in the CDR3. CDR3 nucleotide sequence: TGTGCCAGCAGGGGACAGGGCGTAGCTTTCTTT. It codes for CASRGQGVAFF.

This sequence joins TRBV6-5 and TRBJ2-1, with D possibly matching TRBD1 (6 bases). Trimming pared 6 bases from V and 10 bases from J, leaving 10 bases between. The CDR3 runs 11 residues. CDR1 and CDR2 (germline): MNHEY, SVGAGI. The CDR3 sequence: CASRRGQEQFF. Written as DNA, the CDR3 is TGTGCCAGCAGACGCGGACAGGAGCAGTTCTTC.

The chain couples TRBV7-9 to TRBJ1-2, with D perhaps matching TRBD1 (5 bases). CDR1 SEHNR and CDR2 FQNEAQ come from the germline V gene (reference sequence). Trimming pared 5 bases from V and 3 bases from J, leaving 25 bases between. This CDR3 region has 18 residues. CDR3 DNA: TGTGCCAGCAGCCCACGAGTGGGGGGGTTCTACCCTGACTATGGCTACACCTTC. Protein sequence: CASSPRVGGFYPDYGYTF. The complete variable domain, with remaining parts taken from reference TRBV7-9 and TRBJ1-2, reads DTGVSQNPRHKITKRGQNVTFRCDPISEHNRLYWYRQTLGQGPEFLTYFQNEAQLEKSRLLSDRFSAERPKGSFSTLEIQRTEQGDSAMYLCASSPRVGGFYPDYGYTFGSGTRLTVV.

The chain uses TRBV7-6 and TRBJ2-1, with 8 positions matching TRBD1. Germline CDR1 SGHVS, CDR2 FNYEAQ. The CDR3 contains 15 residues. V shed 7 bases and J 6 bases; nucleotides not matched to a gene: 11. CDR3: CASTTGQGAVNEQFF. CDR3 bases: TGTGCCAGCACCACCGGGCAGGGGGCTGTCAATGAGCAGTTCTTC.

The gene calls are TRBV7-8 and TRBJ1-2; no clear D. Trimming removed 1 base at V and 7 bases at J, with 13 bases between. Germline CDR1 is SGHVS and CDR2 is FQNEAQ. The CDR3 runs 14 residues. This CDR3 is CASSLVGSEGGYTF. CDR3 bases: TGTGCCAGCAGCTTAGTGGGTAGCGAGGGTGGCTACACCTTC.

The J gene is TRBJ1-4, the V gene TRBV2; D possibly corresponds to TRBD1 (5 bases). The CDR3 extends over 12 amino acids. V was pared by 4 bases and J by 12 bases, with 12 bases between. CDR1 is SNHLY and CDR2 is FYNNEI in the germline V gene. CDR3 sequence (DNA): TGTGCCAGCAGTGGGCTGGGGGGAGAACTGTTTTTT. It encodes CASSGLGGELFF.

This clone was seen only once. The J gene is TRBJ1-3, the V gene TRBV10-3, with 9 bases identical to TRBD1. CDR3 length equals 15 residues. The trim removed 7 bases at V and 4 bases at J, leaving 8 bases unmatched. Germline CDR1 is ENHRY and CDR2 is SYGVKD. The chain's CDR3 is CAITRDRVIGNTIYF. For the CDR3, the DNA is TGTGCCATCACCCGGGACAGGGTTATAGGAAACACCATATATTTT.

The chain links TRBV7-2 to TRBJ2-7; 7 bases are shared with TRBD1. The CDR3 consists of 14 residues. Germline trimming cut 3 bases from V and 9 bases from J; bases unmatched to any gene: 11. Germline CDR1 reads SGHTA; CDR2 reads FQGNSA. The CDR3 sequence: CASSFGATGAGQYF. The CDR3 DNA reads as TGTGCCAGCAGCTTTGGGGCAACAGGGGCGGGGCAGTACTTC. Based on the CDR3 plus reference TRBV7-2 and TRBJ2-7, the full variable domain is GAGVSQSPSNKVTEKGKDVELRCDPISGHTALYWYRQSLGQGLEFLIYFQGNSAPDKSGLPSDRFSAERTGGSVSTLTIQRTQQEDSAVYLCASSFGATGAGQYFGPGTRLTVT.

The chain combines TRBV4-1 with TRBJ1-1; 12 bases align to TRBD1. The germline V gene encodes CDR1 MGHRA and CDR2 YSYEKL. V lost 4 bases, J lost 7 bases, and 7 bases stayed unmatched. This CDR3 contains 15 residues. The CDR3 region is CASSRAGTGGLEAFF. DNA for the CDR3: TGCGCCAGCAGCCGGGCAGGGACAGGGGGCCTTGAAGCTTTCTTT.

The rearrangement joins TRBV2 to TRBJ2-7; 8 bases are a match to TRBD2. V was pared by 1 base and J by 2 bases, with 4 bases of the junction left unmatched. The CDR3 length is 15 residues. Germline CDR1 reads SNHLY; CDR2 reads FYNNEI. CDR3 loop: CASSEGVAGTYEQYF. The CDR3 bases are TGTGCCAGCAGTGAAGGGGTAGCGGGAACCTACGAGCAGTACTTC. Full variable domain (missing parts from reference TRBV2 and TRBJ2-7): EPEVTQTPSHQVTQMGQEVILRCVPISNHLYFYWYRQILGQKVEFLVSFYNNEISEKSEIFDDQFSVERPDGSNFTLKIRSTKLEDSAMYFCASSEGVAGTYEQYFGPGTRLTVT.

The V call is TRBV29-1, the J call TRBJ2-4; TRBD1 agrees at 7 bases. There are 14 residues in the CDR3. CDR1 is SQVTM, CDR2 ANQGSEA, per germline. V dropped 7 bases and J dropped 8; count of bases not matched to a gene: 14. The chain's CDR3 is CSAHPQGRSDIQYF. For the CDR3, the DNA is TGCAGCGCCCACCCACAGGGGCGGTCGGACATTCAGTACTTC.

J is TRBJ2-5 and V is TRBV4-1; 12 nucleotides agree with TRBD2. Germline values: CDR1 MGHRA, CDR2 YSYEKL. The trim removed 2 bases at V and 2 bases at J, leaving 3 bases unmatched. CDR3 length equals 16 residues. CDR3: CASSQSLAGGQETQYF. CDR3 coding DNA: TGCGCCAGCAGCCAATCCCTAGCGGGAGGGCAAGAGACCCAGTACTTC.

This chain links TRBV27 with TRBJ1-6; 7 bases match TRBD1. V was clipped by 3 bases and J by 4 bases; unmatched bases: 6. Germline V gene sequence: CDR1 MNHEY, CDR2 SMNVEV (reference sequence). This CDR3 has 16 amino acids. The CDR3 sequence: CASSLAGGRYNSPLHF. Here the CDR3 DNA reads TGTGCCAGCAGTTTGGCAGGGGGTCGGTATAATTCACCCCTCCACTTT.

CDR3 in DNA: TGTGCCAGCAGCTTAGGACTAGTTATGACCGGGGAGCTGTTTTTT. It translates to CASSLGLVMTGELFF. The chain joins TRBV7-9 to TRBJ2-2; weak D call: TRBD2 (6 bases). Trimming left V 1 base short and J 5 bases short, with 11 bases between. The germline CDR1 and CDR2 sequences are SEHNR and FQNEAQ (reference sequence). The CDR3 spans 15 residues.

CDR3 region: CATSILDRDNQPQHF. Here the CDR3 DNA reads TGTGCCACCAGCATACTAGACAGGGACAATCAGCCCCAGCATTTT. The rearrangement links TRBV15 to TRBJ1-5; 7 nucleotides match TRBD1. The CDR3 covers 15 residues. Germline V gene data show CDR1 as LNHNV and CDR2 as YYDKDF (reference sequence). V trimming: 4 bases; J trimming: 3 bases; junction bases outside the gene matches: 6.

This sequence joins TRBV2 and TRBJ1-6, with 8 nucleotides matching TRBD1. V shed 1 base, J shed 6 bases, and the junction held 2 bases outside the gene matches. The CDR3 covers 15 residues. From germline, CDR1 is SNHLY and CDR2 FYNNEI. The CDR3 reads CASSEEGQANSPLHF. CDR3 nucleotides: TGTGCCAGCAGTGAAGAGGGACAGGCTAATTCACCCCTCCACTTT.